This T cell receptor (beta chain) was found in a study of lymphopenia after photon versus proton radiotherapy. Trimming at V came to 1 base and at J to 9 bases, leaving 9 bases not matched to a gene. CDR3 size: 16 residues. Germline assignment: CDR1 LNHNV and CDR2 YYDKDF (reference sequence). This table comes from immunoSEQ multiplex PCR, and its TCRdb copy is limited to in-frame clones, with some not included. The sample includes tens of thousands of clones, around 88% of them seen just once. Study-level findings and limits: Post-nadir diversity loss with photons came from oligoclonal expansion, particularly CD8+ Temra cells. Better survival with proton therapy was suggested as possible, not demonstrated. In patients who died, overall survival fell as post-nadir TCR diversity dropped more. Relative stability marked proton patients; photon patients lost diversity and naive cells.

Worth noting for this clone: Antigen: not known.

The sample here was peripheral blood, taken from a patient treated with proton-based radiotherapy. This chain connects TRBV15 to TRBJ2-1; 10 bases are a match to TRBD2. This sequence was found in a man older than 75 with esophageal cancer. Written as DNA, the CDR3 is TGTGCCACCAGCAGAGTGGGTCTAGCGGGAGTATTTGAGCAGTTCTTC. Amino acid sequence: CATSRVGLAGVFEQFF.